This T cell receptor beta chain was sequenced in a study of OX40 agonist ivuxolimab in advanced cancers. Study-level results: The study found that CD8+ T cells averaged more expanded clones than CD4+. Doses of 0.1 to 3.0 mg/kg were accompanied by clonal expansion of CD4+ and CD8+ blood T cells by week 6. Some nonresponders also had low normalized T-cell clonal expansion.

This table comes from immunoSEQ multiplex PCR, and its TCRdb copy is limited to in-frame clones, with some not included. The repertoire has about 51,000 clones, almost 90% of them found once; the top ten carry about 3.7%. CDR3 length: 16 amino acids. V lost 4 bases to trimming and J lost 0 bases, with 11 bases between them. Germline V gene lookup returns CDR1 SGHNT and CDR2 YYREEE (reference sequence). Remarks on this clone: Its antigen remains unknown.

The gene calls are TRBV5-4 and TRBJ2-6; D unresolved. The sample here was CD4+ or CD8+ T cells sorted from blood, taken in a trial of the OX40 agonist ivuxolimab. This TCR was recovered from an adult with an advanced solid tumor such as melanoma, head and neck, liver or kidney cancer. CDR3 DNA: TGTGCCAGCAGCCCCGTGATGACCTCTGGGGCCAACGTCCTGACTTTC. It encodes CASSPVMTSGANVLTF.